The rows below give T cell receptor beta chains drawn from one sample of a study of blood T cells in healthy people across ages. TCRdb recomputed calls from the 5' RACE reads with MiXCR, one row per CDR3 protein. The sample contains about 930,000 distinct CDR3 sequences, about 28% of which appear only once. The same sample was also studied in work on T cells of mothers and their children.

The sequencing input was blood. The receptor set was obtained from a middle-aged woman in good health. The CDR3 runs from the conserved cysteine through the conserved F or W. The D gene is left open where the match is weak. Clone size is not always given. Where it is, it says once, few, many or a class for expanded clones.

V gene,D gene,clone size,J gene,CDR3 protein,CDR3 DNA
TRBV27,.,.,TRBJ2-7,CASRPGQSSYNEQYF,TGTGCCAGCAGACCAGGACAGAGCTCCTACAATGAGCAGTACTTC
TRBV19,TRBD2,.,TRBJ2-1,CASSMGRERDEQFF,TGTGCCAGTAGTATGGGGAGGGAACGCGATGAGCAGTTCTTC
TRBV28,.,.,TRBJ2-5,CASNKDQETQYF,TGTGCCAGCAACAAGGACCAAGAGACCCAGTACTTC
TRBV5-6,.,.,TRBJ2-7,CASSETGYSYEQYF,TGTGCCAGCAGCGAAACCGGGTACTCCTACGAGCAGTACTTC
TRBV28,.,many,TRBJ1-5,CASSLVSNQPQHF,TGTGCCAGCAGCTTAGTATCAAATCAGCCCCAGCATTTT
TRBV13,TRBD1,.,TRBJ1-6,CASSSTGDYNSPLHF,TGTGCCAGCAGCTCCACAGGGGACTATAATTCACCCCTCCACTTT
TRBV28,TRBD1,.,TRBJ1-4,CASSSEEGTGGRGKLFF,TGTGCCAGCAGTTCTGAAGAGGGGACAGGGGGCCGGGGAAAACTGTTTTTT
TRBV20-1,TRBD1,few,TRBJ1-4,CSASTGGEREKRFF,TGCAGTGCCTCGACAGGGGGCGAGCGTGAAAAACGGTTTTTT
TRBV12-3/TRBV12-4,.,.,TRBJ2-7,CASKPGHPSYEQYF,TGTGCCAGCAAACCGGGACACCCTTCCTACGAGCAGTACTTC
TRBV5-1,TRBD2,few,TRBJ2-1,CASSSLAGGPGNERFF,TGCGCCAGCAGCTCCCTAGCGGGGGGGCCGGGGAATGAGCGGTTCTTC
TRBV18,TRBD1,.,TRBJ1-6,CANSPMNRGNNSPLHF,TGTGCCAACTCACCAATGAACAGGGGAAACAATTCACCCCTCCACTTT
TRBV25-1,.,.,TRBJ2-3,CAASNWSTDTQYF,TGTGCCGCATCGAACTGGAGCACAGATACGCAGTATTTT
TRBV6-2/TRBV6-3,.,.,TRBJ2-7,CASSQIPGQYFYEQYF,TGTGCCAGCAGCCAGATTCCCGGACAGTATTTCTACGAGCAGTACTTC
TRBV9,.,.,TRBJ1-5,CASSLRQDDSNQPQHF,TGTGCCAGCAGCCTCCGACAGGACGATAGCAATCAGCCCCAGCATTTT
TRBV20-1,.,few,TRBJ1-1,CSARALGEGTEAFF,TGCAGTGCTAGAGCATTGGGGGAGGGCACTGAAGCTTTCTTT
TRBV20-1,TRBD1,few,TRBJ1-1,CSARAGGADTEAFF,TGCAGTGCTAGGGCAGGGGGAGCGGACACTGAAGCTTTCTTT
TRBV13,.,few,TRBJ2-7,CASSRAQFAYEQYF,TGTGCCAGCAGCCGCGCCCAGTTCGCGTACGAGCAGTACTTC
TRBV28,TRBD2,.,TRBJ2-3,CASSGNLGGGSRDTQYF,TGTGCCAGCAGTGGGAACCTCGGGGGGGGGAGTAGAGATACGCAGTATTTT
TRBV4-1,.,.,TRBJ1-5,CASSQGTNQQPQHF,TGCGCCAGCAGCCAGGGGACGAACCAGCAGCCCCAGCATTTT
TRBV4-3,TRBD2,.,TRBJ2-5,CASSQNWGPSSGGSPRETQYF,TGCGCCAGCAGCCAAAACTGGGGCCCTTCTAGCGGGGGTTCACCTCGGGAGACCCAGTACTTC
TRBV7-2,.,many,TRBJ2-3,CASSPVGGGTDTQYF,TGTGCCAGCAGCCCAGTAGGGGGGGGCACAGATACGCAGTATTTT
TRBV5-1,.,once,TRBJ2-7,CASPTGHHIYEQYF,TGCGCCAGCCCTACGGGACACCACATCTACGAGCAGTACTTC
TRBV18,.,many,TRBJ2-5,CASSPETVGETQYF,TGTGCCAGCTCACCGGAGACAGTTGGGGAGACCCAGTACTTC
TRBV5-1,TRBD1,many,TRBJ2-3,CASSSGGVADTQYF,TGCGCCAGCAGCTCAGGGGGCGTCGCAGATACGCAGTATTTT
TRBV5-1,.,many,TRBJ2-4,CASSLGGLQGNNIQYF,TGCGCCAGCAGCCTTGGGGGACTCCAAGGGAATAACATTCAGTACTTC
TRBV6-5,TRBD1,.,TRBJ1-4,CASRDRQGTNEKLFF,TGTGCCAGCAGGGACCGACAGGGTACTAATGAAAAACTGTTTTTT
TRBV29-1,.,few,TRBJ2-1,CSVPVSNEQFF,TGCAGCGTTCCCGTTAGCAATGAGCAGTTCTTC
TRBV6-5,.,many,TRBJ1-5,CASSRGAGRQPQHF,TGTGCCAGCAGTCGGGGCGCGGGCCGCCAGCCCCAGCATTTT
TRBV10-3,.,few,TRBJ1-2,CAVSGETEHGYTF,TGTGCCGTCAGTGGGGAAACAGAGCATGGCTACACCTTC
TRBV11-2,.,.,TRBJ2-4,CASSPLDGGAKNIQYF,TGTGCCAGCAGCCCCCTTGACGGGGGAGCCAAAAACATTCAGTACTTC
TRBV7-2,TRBD1,many,TRBJ1-2,CASSSPGQGASGYTF,TGTGCCAGCAGCTCCCCCGGACAGGGGGCTTCTGGCTACACCTTC
TRBV30,.,few,TRBJ1-1,CAWDYAVGGGTEAFF,TGTGCCTGGGACTACGCGGTGGGGGGCGGCACTGAAGCTTTCTTT
TRBV7-9,TRBD2,many,TRBJ2-1,CASSSDRPGTSGGYNEQFF,TGTGCCAGCAGCTCCGACCGTCCCGGGACTAGCGGGGGTTACAATGAGCAGTTCTTC
TRBV12-3/TRBV12-4,.,few,TRBJ2-1,CASTRTRAPGNEQFF,TGTGCCAGCACTCGTACGAGGGCTCCCGGGAATGAGCAGTTCTTC
TRBV6-5,.,few,TRBJ2-1,CVSSVGRAYNEQFF,TGTGTCAGCAGCGTGGGACGGGCGTACAATGAGCAGTTCTTC
TRBV25-1,.,.,TRBJ1-1,CASSEYGVKTEAFF,TGTGCCAGCAGTGAATACGGGGTAAAGACTGAAGCTTTCTTT
TRBV20-1,.,.,TRBJ2-7,CSAGVRGRISYEQYF,TGCAGTGCTGGAGTAAGGGGAAGAATCTCCTACGAGCAGTACTTC
TRBV28,.,.,TRBJ2-7,CASSGRGRAYEQYF,TGTGCCAGCAGTGGCCGGGGCAGAGCCTACGAGCAGTACTTC
TRBV7-2,TRBD1,few,TRBJ2-5,CASSLVLDRGETQYF,TGTGCCAGCAGCTTAGTGTTAGACAGGGGAGAGACCCAGTACTTC